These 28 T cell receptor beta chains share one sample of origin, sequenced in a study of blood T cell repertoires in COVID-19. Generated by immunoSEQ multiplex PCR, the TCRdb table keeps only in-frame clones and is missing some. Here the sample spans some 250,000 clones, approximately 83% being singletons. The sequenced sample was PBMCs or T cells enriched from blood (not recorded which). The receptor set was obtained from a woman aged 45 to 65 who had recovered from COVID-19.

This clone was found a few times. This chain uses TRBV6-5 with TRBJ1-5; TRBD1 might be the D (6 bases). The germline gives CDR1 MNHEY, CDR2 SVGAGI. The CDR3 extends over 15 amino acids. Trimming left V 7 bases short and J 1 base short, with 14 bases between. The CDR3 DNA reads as TGTGCCAGCAAACAGGGAGGGTTAAGCAATCAGCCCCAGCATTTT. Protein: CASKQGGLSNQPQHF.

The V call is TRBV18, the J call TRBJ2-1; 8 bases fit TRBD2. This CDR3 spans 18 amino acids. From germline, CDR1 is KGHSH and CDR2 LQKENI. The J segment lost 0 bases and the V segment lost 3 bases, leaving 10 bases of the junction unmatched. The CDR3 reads CASSPLISGKISYNEQFF. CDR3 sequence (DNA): TGTGCCAGCTCACCCCTCATTAGCGGGAAAATCTCCTACAATGAGCAGTTCTTC.

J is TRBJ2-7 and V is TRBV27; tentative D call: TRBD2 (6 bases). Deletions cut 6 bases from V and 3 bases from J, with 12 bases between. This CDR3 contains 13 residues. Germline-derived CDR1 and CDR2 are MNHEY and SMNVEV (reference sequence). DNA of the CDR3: TGTGCCAGCAGCCTAATCGGGGGCTACGAGCAGTACTTC. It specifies CASSLIGGYEQYF.

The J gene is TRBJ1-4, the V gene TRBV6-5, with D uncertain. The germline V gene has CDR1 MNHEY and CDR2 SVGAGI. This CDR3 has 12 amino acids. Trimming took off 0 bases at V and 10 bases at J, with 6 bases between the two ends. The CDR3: CASSYSNGKLFF. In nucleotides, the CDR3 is TGTGCCAGCAGTTACTCTAACGGAAAACTGTTTTTT.

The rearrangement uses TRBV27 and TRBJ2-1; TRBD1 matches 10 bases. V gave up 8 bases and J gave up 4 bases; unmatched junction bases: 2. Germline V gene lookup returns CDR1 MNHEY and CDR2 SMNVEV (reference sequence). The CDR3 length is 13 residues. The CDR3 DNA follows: TGTGCCAGCCGGACAGGGGGTTACAATGAGCAGTTCTTC. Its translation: CASRTGGYNEQFF.

DNA of the CDR3: TGTGCCAGCAGCCCTGGGAGGGGACGTGGCACAGATACGCAGTATTTT. It is translated as CASSPGRGRGTDTQYF. The rearrangement joins TRBV6-2 or TRBV6-3 to TRBJ2-3; TRBD2 agrees at 7 bases. Germline lookup yields CDR1 MNHEY and CDR2 SVGEGT. Losses at the gene ends were 6 bases for V and 1 base for J; bases not matched to a gene: 10. The CDR3 has 16 amino acids.

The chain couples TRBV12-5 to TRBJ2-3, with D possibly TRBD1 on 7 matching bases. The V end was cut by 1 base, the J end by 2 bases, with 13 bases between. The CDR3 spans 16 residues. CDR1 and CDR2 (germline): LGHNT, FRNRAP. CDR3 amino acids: CASGLGAGGFTDTQYF. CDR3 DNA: TGTGCTAGTGGTTTGGGGGCAGGGGGGTTCACAGATACGCAGTATTTT.

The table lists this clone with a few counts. The CDR3 is CSASRLAGAQETQYF. The CDR3 DNA follows: TGCAGTGCTAGTAGGCTAGCGGGGGCCCAAGAGACCCAGTACTTC. The genes are TRBV20-1 and TRBJ2-5; 10 nucleotides align to TRBD2. This CDR3 region has 15 residues. V gave up 3 bases and J gave up 1 base; unmatched junction bases: 5. The germline gives CDR1 DFQATT, CDR2 SNEGSKA (reference sequence).

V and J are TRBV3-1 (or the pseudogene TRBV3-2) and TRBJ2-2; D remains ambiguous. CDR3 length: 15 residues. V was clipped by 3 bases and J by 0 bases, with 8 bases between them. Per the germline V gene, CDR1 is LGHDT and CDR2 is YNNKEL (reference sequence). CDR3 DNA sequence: TGTGCCAGCAGCCACCGGGTCTCGAACACCGGGGAGCTGTTTTTT. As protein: CASSHRVSNTGELFF.

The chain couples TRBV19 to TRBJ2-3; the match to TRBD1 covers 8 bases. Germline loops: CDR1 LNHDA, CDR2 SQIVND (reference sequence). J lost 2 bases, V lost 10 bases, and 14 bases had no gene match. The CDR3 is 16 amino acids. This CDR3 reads CATHVVPRGHTDTQYF. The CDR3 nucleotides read TGTGCCACCCACGTGGTTCCCAGGGGGCACACAGATACGCAGTATTTT.

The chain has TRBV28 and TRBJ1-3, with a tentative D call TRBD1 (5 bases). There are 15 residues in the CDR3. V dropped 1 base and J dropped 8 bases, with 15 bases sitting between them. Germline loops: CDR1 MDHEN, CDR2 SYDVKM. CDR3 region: CASSLSKARADTIYF. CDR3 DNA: TGTGCCAGCAGTTTATCTAAGGCCAGGGCGGACACCATATATTTT.

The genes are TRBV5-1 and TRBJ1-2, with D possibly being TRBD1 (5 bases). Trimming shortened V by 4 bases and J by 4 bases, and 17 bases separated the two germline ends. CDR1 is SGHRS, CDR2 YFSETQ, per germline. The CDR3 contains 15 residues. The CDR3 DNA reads TGCGCCAGCAGCCGGGGGGAGACCAGCACCTATGGCTACACCTTC. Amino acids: CASSRGETSTYGYTF.

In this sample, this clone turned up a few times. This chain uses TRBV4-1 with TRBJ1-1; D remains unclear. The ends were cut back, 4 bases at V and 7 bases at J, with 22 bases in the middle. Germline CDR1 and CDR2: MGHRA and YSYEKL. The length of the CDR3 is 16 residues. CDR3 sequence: CASSPSPGEVNREAFF. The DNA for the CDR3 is TGCGCCAGCAGCCCTTCCCCCGGAGAGGTCAACCGTGAAGCTTTCTTT.

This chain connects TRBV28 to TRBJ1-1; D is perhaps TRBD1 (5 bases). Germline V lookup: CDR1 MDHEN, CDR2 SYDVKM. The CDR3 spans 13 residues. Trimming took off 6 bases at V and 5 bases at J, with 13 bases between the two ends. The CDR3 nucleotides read TGTGCCAGCAGCTCCAGCAGGGCAACTGAAGCTTTCTTT. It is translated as CASSSSRATEAFF.

The CDR3 DNA reads TGTGCCAGCACTACTAGCGGGAAGAATGAGCAGTTCTTC. Translated, it gives CASTTSGKNEQFF. The chain links TRBV11-3 to TRBJ2-1, with 10 bases fitting TRBD2. The length of the CDR3 is 13 residues. The V and J ends lost 7 bases and 7 bases, in that order; junction bases with no gene match: 4. The V gene's germline CDR1 is SGHNT and CDR2 YENEEA. Full variable domain (rest looked up from reference TRBV11-3 and TRBJ2-1): EAGVVQSPRYKIIEKKQPVAFWCNPISGHNTLYWYLQNLGQGPELLIRYENEEAVDDSQLPKDRFSAERLKGVDSTLKIQPAELGDSAVYLCASTTSGKNEQFFGPGTRLTVL.

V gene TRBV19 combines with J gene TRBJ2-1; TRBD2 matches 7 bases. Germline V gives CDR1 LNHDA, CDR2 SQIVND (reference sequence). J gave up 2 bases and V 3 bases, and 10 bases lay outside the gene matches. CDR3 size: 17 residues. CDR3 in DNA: TGTGCCAGTAGTATCTCATGGGGGAGGGCCGCCTACAATGAGCAGTTCTTC. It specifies CASSISWGRAAYNEQFF.

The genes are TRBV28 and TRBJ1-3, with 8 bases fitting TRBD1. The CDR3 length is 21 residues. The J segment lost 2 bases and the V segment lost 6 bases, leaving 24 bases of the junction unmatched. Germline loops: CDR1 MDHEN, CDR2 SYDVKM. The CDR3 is CASRLKTGTGTPGRAGNTIYF. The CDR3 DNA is TGTGCCAGCAGGTTAAAAACCGGGACAGGAACGCCAGGGCGAGCTGGAAACACCATATATTTT.

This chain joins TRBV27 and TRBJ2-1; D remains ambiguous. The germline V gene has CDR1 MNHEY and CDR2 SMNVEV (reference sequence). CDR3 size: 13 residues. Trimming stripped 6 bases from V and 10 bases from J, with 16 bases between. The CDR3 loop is CASSPTSTREQFF. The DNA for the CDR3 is TGTGCCAGCAGCCCCACCTCGACTCGCGAGCAGTTCTTC.

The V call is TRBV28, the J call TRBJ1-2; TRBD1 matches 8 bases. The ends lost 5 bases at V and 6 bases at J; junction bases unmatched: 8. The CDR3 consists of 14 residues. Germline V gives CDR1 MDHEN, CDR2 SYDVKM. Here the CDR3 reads CASSPGQGRNGYTF. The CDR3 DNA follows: TGTGCCAGCAGTCCCGGACAGGGCCGGAATGGCTACACCTTC.

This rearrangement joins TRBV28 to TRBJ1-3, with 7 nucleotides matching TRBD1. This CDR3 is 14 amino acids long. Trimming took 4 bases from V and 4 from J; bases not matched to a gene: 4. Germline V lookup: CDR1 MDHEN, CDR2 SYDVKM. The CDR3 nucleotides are TGTGCCAGCAGTTCAGCAGGGGGAGGAAACACCATATATTTT. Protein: CASSSAGGGNTIYF.

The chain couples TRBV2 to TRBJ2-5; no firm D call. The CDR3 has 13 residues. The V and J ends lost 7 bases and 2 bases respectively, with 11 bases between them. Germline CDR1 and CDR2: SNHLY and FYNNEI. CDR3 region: CASTLQEQETQYF. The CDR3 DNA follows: TGTGCCAGCACCTTACAAGAACAAGAGACCCAGTACTTC.

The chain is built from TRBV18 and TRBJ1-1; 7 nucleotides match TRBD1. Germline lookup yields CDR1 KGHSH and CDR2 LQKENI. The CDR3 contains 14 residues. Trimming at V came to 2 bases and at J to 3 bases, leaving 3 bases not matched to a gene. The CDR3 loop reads CASSPSQGYTEAFF. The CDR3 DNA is TGTGCCAGCTCACCATCACAGGGGTACACTGAAGCTTTCTTT. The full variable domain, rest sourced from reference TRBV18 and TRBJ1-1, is NAGVMQNPRHLVRRRGQEARLRCSPMKGHSHVYWYRQLPEEGLKFMVYLQKENIIDESGMPKERFSAEFPKEGPSILRIQQVVRGDSAAYFCASSPSQGYTEAFFGQGTRLTVV.

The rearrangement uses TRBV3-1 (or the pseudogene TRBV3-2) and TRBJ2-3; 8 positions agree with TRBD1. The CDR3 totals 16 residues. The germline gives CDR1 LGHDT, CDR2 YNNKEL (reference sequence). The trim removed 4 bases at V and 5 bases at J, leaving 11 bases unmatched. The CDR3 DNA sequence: TGTGCCAGCAGCCCCTGGACAGGGCACGGTCAAGATACGCAGTATTTT. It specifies CASSPWTGHGQDTQYF.

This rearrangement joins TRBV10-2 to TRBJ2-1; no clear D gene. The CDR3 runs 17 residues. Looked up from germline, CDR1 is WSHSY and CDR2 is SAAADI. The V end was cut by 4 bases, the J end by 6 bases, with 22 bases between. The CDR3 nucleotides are TGCGCCAGCAGTGGGCTACGTAGGAGTGAGCGTGGCAATGAGCAGTTCTTC. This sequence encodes CASSGLRRSERGNEQFF.

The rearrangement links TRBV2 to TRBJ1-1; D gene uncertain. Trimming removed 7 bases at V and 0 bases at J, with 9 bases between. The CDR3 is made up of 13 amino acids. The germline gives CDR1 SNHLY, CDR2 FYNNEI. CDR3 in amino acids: CASIREVNTEAFF. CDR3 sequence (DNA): TGTGCCAGCATTCGAGAAGTGAACACTGAAGCTTTCTTT.

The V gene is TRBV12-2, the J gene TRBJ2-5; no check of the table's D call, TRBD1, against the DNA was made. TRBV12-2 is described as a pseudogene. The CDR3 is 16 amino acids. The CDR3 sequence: CASRGAAVPLEETQYF. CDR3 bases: TGTGCAAGTCGCGGGGCGGCTGTGCCCCTCGAAGAGACCCAGTACTTC.

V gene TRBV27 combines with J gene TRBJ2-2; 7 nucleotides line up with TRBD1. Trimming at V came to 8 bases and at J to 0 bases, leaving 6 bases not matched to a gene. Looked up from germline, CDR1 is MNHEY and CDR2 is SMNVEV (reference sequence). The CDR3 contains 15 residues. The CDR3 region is CASFPGQPNTGELFF. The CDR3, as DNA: TGTGCCAGCTTTCCGGGACAGCCGAACACCGGGGAGCTGTTTTTT.

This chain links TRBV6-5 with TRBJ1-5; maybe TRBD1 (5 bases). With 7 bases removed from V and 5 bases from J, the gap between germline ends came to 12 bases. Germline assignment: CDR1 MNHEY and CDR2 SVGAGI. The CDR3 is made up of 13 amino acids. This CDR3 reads CASTTIGDQPQHF. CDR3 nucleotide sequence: TGTGCCAGCACCACGATAGGGGATCAGCCCCAGCATTTT.